This T cell receptor beta chain comes out of a study of CD8+ T cells in alopecia areata. On the study more broadly: Treated patients were given 5 to 10 mg oral tofacitinib twice daily. Treated patients were scored for severity by percent of scalp affected.

Trimming removed 4 bases from V and 5 bases from J; junction bases left unmatched: 4. Germline V CDR1 and CDR2: MNHEY, SVGAGI. The CDR3 sequence is 15 residues long. About this clone: Antigen: not known.

The treatment was: oral pan-JAK inhibitor, 5-10 mg twice daily. RNA was isolated and reverse transcribed to cDNA, the sequencing template. Assay used: immunoSEQ multiplex PCR; TCRdb lists only in-frame clones, some missing. The top ten clones hold under 2% of a sample with fewer than 350,000 clones, roughly 64% of them seen once. Study-wide results and limits: Scalp clonality, along with expanded CD8+ clones among the top 100, was significantly decreased by tofacitinib. Many of the expanded lesional clones endured in scalp and blood while on tofacitinib.

This receptor was identified in a human donor with alopecia areata. The sequencing here drew on CD4+ T cells sorted from blood, taken at week 24, from a patient treated with tofacitinib. The chain carries TRBV6-5 and TRBJ2-3; 12 nucleotides align to TRBD2. CDR3 sequence: CASSSRLAGVDTQYF. The CDR3 DNA is TGTGCCAGCAGTTCTAGACTAGCGGGGGTAGATACGCAGTATTTT.